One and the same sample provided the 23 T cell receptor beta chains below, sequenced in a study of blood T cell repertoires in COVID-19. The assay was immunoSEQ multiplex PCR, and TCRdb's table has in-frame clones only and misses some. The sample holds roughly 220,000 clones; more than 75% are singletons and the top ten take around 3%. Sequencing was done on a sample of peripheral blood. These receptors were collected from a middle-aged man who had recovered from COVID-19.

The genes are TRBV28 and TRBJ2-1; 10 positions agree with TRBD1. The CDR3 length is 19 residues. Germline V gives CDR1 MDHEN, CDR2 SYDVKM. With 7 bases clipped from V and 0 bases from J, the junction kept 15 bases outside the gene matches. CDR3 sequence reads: CASKPGTGEAGDSYNEQFF. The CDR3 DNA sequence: TGTGCCAGCAAGCCCGGGACAGGGGAAGCGGGGGACTCCTACAATGAGCAGTTCTTC.

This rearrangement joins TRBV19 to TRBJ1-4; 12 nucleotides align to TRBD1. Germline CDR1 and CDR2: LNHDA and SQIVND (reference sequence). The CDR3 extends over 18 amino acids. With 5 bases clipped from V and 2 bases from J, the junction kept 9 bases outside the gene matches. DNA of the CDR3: TGTGCCAGTAGTCGGACGGGGACAGGGGGCTCCACTAATGAAAAACTGTTTTTT. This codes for CASSRTGTGGSTNEKLFF. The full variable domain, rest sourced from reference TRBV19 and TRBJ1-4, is DGGITQSPKYLFRKEGQNVTLSCEQNLNHDAMYWYRQDPGQGLRLIYYSQIVNDFQKGDIAEGYSVSREKKESFPLTVTSAQKNPTAFYLCASSRTGTGGSTNEKLFFGSGTQLSVL.

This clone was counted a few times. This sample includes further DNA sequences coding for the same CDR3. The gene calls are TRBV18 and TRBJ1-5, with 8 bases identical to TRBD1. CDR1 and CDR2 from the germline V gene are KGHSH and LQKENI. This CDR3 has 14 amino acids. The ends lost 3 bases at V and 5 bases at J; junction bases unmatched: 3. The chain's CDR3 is CASSPGQGHQPQHF. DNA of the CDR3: TGTGCCAGCTCACCCGGACAGGGACATCAGCCCCAGCATTTT.

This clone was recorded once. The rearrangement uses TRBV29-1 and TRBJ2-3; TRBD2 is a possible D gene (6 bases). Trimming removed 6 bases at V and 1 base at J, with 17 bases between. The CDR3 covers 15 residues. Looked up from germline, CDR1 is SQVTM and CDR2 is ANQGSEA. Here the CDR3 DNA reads TGCAGCGTGGGGCGGGGCAACCAGGGCACAGATACGCAGTATTTT. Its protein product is CSVGRGNQGTDTQYF.

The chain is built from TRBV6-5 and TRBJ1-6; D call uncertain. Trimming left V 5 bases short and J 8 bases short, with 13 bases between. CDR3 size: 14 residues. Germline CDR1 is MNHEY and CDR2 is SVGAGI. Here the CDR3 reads CASSPPGSDSPLHF. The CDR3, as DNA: TGTGCCAGCAGTCCCCCGGGGAGCGATTCACCCCTCCACTTT.

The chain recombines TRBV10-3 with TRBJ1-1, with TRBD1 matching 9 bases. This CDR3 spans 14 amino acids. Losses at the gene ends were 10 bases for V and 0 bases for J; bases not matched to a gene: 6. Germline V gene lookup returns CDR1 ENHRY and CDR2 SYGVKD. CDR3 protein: CATGQGVLNTEAFF. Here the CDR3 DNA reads TGTGCCACGGGACAGGGTGTTTTGAACACTGAAGCTTTCTTT.

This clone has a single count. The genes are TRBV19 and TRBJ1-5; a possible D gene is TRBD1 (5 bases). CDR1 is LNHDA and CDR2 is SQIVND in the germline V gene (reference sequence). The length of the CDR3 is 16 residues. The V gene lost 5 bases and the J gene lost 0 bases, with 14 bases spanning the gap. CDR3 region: CASSPQETASNQPQHF. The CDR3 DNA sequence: TGTGCCAGTAGTCCACAAGAGACAGCTAGCAATCAGCCCCAGCATTTT.

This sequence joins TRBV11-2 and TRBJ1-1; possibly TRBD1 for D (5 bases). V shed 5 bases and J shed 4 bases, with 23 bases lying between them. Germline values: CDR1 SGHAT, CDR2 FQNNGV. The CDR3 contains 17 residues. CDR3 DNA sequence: TGTGCCAGCAGCCCCCAAAGGATCGGCAGGGTGGTCACTGAAGCTTTCTTT. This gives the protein CASSPQRIGRVVTEAFF.

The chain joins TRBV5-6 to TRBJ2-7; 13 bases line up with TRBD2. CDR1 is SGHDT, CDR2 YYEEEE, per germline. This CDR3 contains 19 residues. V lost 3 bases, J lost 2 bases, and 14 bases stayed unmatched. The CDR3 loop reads CASSSSGTSGEIPTYEQYF. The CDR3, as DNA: TGTGCCAGCAGCTCATCCGGGACTAGCGGGGAAATCCCTACCTACGAGCAGTACTTC. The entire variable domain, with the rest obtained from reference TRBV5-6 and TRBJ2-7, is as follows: DAGVTQSPTHLIKTRGQQVTLRCSPKSGHDTVSWYQQALGQGPQFIFQYYEEEERQRGNFPDRFSGHQFPNYSSELNVNALLLGDSALYLCASSSSGTSGEIPTYEQYFGPGTRLTVT.

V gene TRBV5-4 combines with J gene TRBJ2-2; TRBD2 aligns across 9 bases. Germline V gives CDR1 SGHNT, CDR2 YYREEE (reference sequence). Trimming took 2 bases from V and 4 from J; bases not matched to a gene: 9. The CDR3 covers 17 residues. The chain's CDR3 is CASSFLAGTVGTGELFF. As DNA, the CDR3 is TGTGCCAGCAGCTTCCTAGCGGGAACGGTAGGCACCGGGGAGCTGTTTTTT.

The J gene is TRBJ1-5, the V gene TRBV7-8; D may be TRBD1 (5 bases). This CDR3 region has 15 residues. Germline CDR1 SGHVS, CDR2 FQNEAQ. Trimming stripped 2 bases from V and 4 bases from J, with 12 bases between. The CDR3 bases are TGTGCCAGCAGCTTATCAGGCCAGGGAAATCAGCCCCAGCATTTT. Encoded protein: CASSLSGQGNQPQHF. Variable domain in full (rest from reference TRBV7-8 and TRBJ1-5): GAGVSQSPRYKVAKRGQDVALRCDPISGHVSLFWYQQALGQGPEFLTYFQNEAQLDKSGLPSDRFFAERPEGSVSTLKIQRTQQEDSAVYLCASSLSGQGNQPQHFGDGTRLSIL.

The CDR3: CASSEVRGGVTEAFF. CDR3 DNA: TGTGCCAGTAGTGAAGTCAGGGGTGGTGTAACTGAAGCTTTCTTT. This chain connects TRBV19 to TRBJ1-1; D possibly corresponds to TRBD1 (6 bases). Germline loops: CDR1 LNHDA, CDR2 SQIVND (reference sequence). There are 15 residues in the CDR3. The V gene lost 5 bases and the J gene lost 5 bases, with 18 bases spanning the gap.

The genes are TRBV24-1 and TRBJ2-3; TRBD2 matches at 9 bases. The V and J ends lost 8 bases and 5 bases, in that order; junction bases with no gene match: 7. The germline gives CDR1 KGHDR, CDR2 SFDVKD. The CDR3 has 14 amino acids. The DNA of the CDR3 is TGTGCCACCAATAGCGGGAGAAGTGGAGATACGCAGTATTTT. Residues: CATNSGRSGDTQYF.

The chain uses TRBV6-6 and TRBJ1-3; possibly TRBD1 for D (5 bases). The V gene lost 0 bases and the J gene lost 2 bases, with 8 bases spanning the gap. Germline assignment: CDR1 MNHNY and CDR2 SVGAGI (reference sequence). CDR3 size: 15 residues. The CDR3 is CASSYSQGAGNTIYF. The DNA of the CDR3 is TGTGCCAGCAGTTACTCCCAGGGTGCTGGAAACACCATATATTTT.

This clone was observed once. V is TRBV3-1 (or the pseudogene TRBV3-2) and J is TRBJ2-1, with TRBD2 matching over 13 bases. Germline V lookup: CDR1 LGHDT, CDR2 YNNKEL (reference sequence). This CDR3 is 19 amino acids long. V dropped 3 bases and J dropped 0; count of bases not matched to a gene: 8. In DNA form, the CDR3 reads TGTGCCAGCAGCCATACTAGCGGGAGGGCCTTGAGCTCCTACAATGAGCAGTTCTTC. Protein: CASSHTSGRALSSYNEQFF.

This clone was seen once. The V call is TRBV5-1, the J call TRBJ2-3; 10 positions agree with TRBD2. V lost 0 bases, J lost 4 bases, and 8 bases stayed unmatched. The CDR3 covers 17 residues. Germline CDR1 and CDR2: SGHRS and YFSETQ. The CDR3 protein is CASSLALAGVQADTQYF. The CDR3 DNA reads TGCGCCAGCAGCTTGGCCCTAGCGGGAGTGCAAGCAGATACGCAGTATTTT.

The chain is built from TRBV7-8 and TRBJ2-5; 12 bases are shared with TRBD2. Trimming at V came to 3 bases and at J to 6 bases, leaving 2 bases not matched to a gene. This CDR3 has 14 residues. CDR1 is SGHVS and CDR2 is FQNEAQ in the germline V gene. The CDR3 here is CASSLTSGSKTQYF. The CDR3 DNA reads TGTGCCAGCAGCTTGACTAGCGGGAGTAAGACCCAGTACTTC.

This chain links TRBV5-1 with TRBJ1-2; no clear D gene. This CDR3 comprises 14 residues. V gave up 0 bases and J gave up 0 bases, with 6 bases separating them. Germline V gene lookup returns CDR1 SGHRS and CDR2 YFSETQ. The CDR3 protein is CASSLGGTNYGYTF. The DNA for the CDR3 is TGCGCCAGCAGCTTGGGCGGCACTAACTATGGCTACACCTTC.

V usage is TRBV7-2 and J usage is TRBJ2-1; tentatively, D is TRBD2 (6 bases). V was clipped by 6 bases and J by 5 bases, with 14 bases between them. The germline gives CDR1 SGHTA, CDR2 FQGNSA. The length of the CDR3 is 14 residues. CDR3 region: CASSPIIADNEQFF. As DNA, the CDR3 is TGTGCCAGCAGTCCTATAATAGCGGACAATGAGCAGTTCTTC. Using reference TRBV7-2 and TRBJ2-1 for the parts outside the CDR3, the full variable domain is GAGVSQSPSNKVTEKGKDVELRCDPISGHTALYWYRQSLGQGLEFLIYFQGNSAPDKSGLPSDRFSAERTGGSVSTLTIQRTQQEDSAVYLCASSPIIADNEQFFGPGTRLTVL.

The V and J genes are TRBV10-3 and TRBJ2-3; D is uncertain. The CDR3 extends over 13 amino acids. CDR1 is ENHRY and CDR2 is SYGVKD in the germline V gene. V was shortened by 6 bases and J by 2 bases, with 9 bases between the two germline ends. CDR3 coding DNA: TGTGCCATCAGCCTTACTTACACAGATACGCAGTATTTT. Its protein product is CAISLTYTDTQYF.

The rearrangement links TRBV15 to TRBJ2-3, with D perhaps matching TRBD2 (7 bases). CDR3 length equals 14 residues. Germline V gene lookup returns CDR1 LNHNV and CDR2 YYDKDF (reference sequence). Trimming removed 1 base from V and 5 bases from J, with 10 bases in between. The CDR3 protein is CATSRGRGGDTQYF. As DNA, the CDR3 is TGTGCCACCAGCAGAGGTAGGGGGGGAGATACGCAGTATTTT. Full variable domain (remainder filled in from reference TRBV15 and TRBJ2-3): DAMVIQNPRYQVTQFGKPVTLSCSQTLNHNVMYWYQQKSSQAPKLLFHYYDKDFNNEADTPDNFQSRRPNTSFCFLDIRSPGLGDTAMYLCATSRGRGGDTQYFGPGTRLTVL.

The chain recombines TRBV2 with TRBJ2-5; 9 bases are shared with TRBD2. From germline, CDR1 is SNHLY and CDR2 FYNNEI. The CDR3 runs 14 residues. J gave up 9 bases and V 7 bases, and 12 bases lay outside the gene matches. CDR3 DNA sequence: TGTGCCAGCATCCCGGGACTAGCAGACCTGGCCCAGTACTTC. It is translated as CASIPGLADLAQYF. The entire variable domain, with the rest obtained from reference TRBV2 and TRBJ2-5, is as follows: EPEVTQTPSHQVTQMGQEVILRCVPISNHLYFYWYRQILGQKVEFLVSFYNNEISEKSEIFDDQFSVERPDGSNFTLKIRSTKLEDSAMYFCASIPGLADLAQYFGPGTRLLVL.

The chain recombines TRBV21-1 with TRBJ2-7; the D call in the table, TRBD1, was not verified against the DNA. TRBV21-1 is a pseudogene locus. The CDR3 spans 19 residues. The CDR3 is CASSKSHKDLGQGAYEQYF. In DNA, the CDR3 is TGTGCCAGCAGCAAATCCCATAAAGACTTAGGACAGGGGGCTTACGAGCAGTACTTC.